The clone carrying this T cell receptor (beta chain) was seen more than once but under ten times. The data stem from a study of high-grade serous ovarian cancer treatment subgroups. Data came from immunoSEQ multiplex PCR; TCRdb stores just in-frame clones and leaves some out. The sample yields about 5,000 clones, around three quarters seen once. The germline gives CDR1 MDHEN, CDR2 SYDVKM. V dropped 5 bases and J dropped 0 bases, with 7 bases sitting between them. This CDR3 is 13 amino acids long. The tumor samples were collected prior to definitive surgery or chemotherapy. This clonotype was sampled from a human donor with high-grade serous ovarian cancer. The chain links TRBV28 to TRBJ1-1; no reliable D call. The sample taken for sequencing was tumor tissue. CDR3 region: CASSPPLNTEAFF. Written as DNA, the CDR3 is TGTGCCAGCAGTCCGCCCTTGAACACTGAAGCTTTCTTT.